These 11 T cell receptor beta chains were all obtained from the same sample, sequenced in a study of CD8+ T cells in alopecia areata. Sequencing used cDNA as its template, made by extracting RNA and reverse transcribing it. Libraries were prepared by immunoSEQ multiplex PCR; TCRdb keeps only in-frame clonotypes and omits some of them. The sample gives 80,000 or so clones, around 60% of which show up once; roughly a quarter is in the top ten. The treatment was: oral pan-JAK inhibitor, 5-10 mg twice daily. The source was CD8+ T cells sorted from blood, collected at week 24, from a patient treated with tofacitinib. These receptors all stem from a human donor with alopecia areata.

The V and J genes are TRBV2 and TRBJ2-6, with D unresolved. Trimming cost V 2 bases and J 1 base, with 12 bases left between them. Germline CDR1 is SNHLY and CDR2 is FYNNEI. The CDR3 sequence is 17 residues long. CDR3 region: CASSELAGRSGANVLTF. CDR3 DNA sequence: TGTGCCAGCAGTGAACTGGCAGGACGATCTGGGGCCAACGTCCTGACTTTC.

The V and J genes are TRBV27 and TRBJ2-7; TRBD2 matches 14 bases. The CDR3 has 15 amino acids. V shed 3 bases and J 4 bases; nucleotides not matched to a gene: 2. Germline CDR1 MNHEY, CDR2 SMNVEV (reference sequence). CDR3 sequence: CASSFGTSGGYEQYF. CDR3 sequence (DNA): TGTGCCAGCAGTTTCGGGACTAGCGGGGGATACGAGCAGTACTTC.

This clone was seen only once. The chain recombines TRBV29-1 with TRBJ1-2, with 9 bases matching TRBD1. V lost 5 bases to trimming and J lost 5 bases; unmatched junction nucleotides: 15. Germline-derived CDR1 and CDR2 are SQVTM and ANQGSEA. The length of the CDR3 is 16 residues. The DNA for the CDR3 is TGCAGCGTTACCCGGGACAGGGAAGTGTACCCATATGGCTACACCTTC. This gives the protein CSVTRDREVYPYGYTF.

This clone appeared once. This chain links TRBV13 with TRBJ1-2; D call uncertain. Per the germline V gene, CDR1 is PRHDT and CDR2 is FYEKMQ (reference sequence). The CDR3 is 16 residues long. V was trimmed by 5 bases and J by 1 base, leaving 17 bases between them. The CDR3 protein is CASSLKGGNLNYGYTF. The CDR3 coding sequence is TGTGCCAGCAGCCTCAAGGGTGGAAATCTTAACTATGGCTACACCTTC.

This clone was seen more than once but under ten times. This chain uses TRBV4-1 with TRBJ2-7; D is undetermined. Germline V gives CDR1 MGHRA, CDR2 YSYEKL. V was trimmed by 0 bases and J by 0 bases, leaving 9 bases between them. The CDR3 is 15 residues long. The CDR3 loop reads CASSQDPGSSYEQYF. The CDR3 DNA is TGCGCCAGCAGCCAAGACCCCGGAAGCTCCTACGAGCAGTACTTC.

J is TRBJ1-2 and V is TRBV30; TRBD1 matches at 9 bases. Trimming cost V 5 bases and J 3 bases; bases outside gene matches: 10. This CDR3 spans 15 amino acids. Germline CDR1 GTSNPN, CDR2 SVGIG (reference sequence). DNA for the CDR3: TGTGCCTGGGCCCACACCGGGACAGGGTACTATGGCTACACCTTC. It codes for CAWAHTGTGYYGYTF.

The V and J genes are TRBV6-5 and TRBJ2-5; 10 nucleotides match TRBD2. Germline-derived CDR1 and CDR2 are MNHEY and SVGAGI. CDR3 length: 16 residues. The junction had 6 bases not matched to a gene; V was cut back by 2 bases and J by 3 bases. This chain's CDR3 is CASSYLSGGLEETQYF. For the CDR3, the DNA is TGTGCCAGCAGTTACCTTAGCGGGGGGCTGGAAGAGACCCAGTACTTC.

This clone was detected a few times. The rearrangement joins TRBV2 to TRBJ2-7; D might be TRBD1 (5 bases). Germline-derived CDR1 and CDR2 are SNHLY and FYNNEI. Trimming pared 4 bases from V and 0 bases from J, leaving 7 bases between. The length of the CDR3 is 13 residues. CDR3 DNA: TGTGCCAGCAGTGGGGGCGGCTCCTACGAGCAGTACTTC. This encodes CASSGGGSYEQYF.

The chain has TRBV28 and TRBJ2-3, with a weak D call TRBD1 (6 bases). Trimming pared 6 bases from V and 0 bases from J, leaving 19 bases between. Germline lookup yields CDR1 MDHEN and CDR2 SYDVKM. CDR3 length: 17 amino acids. The CDR3 reads CASRRDIVLPSTDTQYF. The DNA for the CDR3 is TGTGCCAGCAGAAGGGACATTGTGCTCCCTAGCACAGATACGCAGTATTTT.

The rearrangement links TRBV6-5 to TRBJ2-3; TRBD1 matches at 7 bases. V was pared by 6 bases and J by 2 bases, with 5 bases of the junction left unmatched. Germline CDR1 MNHEY, CDR2 SVGAGI. This CDR3 is 14 amino acids long. CDR3 sequence reads: CASSKGQNTDTQYF. In DNA form, the CDR3 reads TGTGCCAGCAGCAAGGGACAGAACACAGATACGCAGTATTTT.

This chain joins TRBV4-1 and TRBJ1-1; no clear D. The CDR3 covers 14 residues. Germline-derived CDR1 and CDR2 are MGHRA and YSYEKL. The V end lost 2 bases, the J end lost 1 base, and 8 bases lay between the germline ends. CDR3 residues: CASSQNSKNTEAFF. For the CDR3, the DNA is TGCGCCAGCAGCCAAAACTCCAAGAACACTGAAGCTTTCTTT.